This T cell receptor beta chain was documented in a study of shared clonotypes between healthy human individuals. Points on this clone: Its antigen remains unidentified.

This CDR3 comprises 14 residues. Germline V gene data show CDR1 as ENHRY and CDR2 as SYGVKD. The V gene lost 0 bases and the J gene lost 5 bases, with 11 bases spanning the gap. Terminally differentiated effector memory CD45RA+ cells were left out of the naive CD8 fraction, which was CD45RO-negative and positively selected for CCR7. Study findings and constraints: Shared clonotypes across all four donors exceeded non-shared ones in generation probability.

The assay was run at deep level. The authors split each subset's genomic DNA evenly across several immunoSEQ plates. Assay: immunoSEQ multiplex PCR; the TCRdb copy retains only in-frame clones and omits some. In the table there are about 2.2 million clones, more than 85% of which are singletons. Sequenced: naive CD8+ T cells from PBMCs. This TCR derives from a man between 18 and 29 years old in good health. Some clones in this sample may be carry-over from other donors' samples. V and J are TRBV10-3 and TRBJ2-7, with D perhaps TRBD1 (5 bases). The CDR3 region has the DNA TGTGCCATCAGTGAGTCGTCAGGGATCCACGAGCAGTACTTC. Translating gives CAISESSGIHEQYF.